This TCR beta chain was retrieved from a study of blood T cell repertoires in COVID-19. Study at large: From the United States, Italy and Spain came samples of acute and convalescent COVID-19.

The CDR3 consists of 13 residues. CDR1 and CDR2 (germline): KGHSH, LQKENI. V was pared by 0 bases and J by 9 bases, with 12 bases between. TCRdb's copy holds only in-frame clones and misses some; the assay was immunoSEQ multiplex PCR. The sample shows some 220,000 clones, roughly 85% of them seen only once. The sample consisted of peripheral blood. V and J are TRBV18 and TRBJ2-7; D uncertain. This TCR derives from a woman in her sixties or seventies with COVID-19, enrolled during active disease. CDR3 coding DNA: TGTGCCAGCTCACCACCGGGTTCGACGGGGCAGTACTTC. Its translation is CASSPPGSTGQYF.